These 28 T cell receptor beta chains share one sample of origin, sequenced in a study of somatic mutations in cytotoxic T cells in rheumatoid arthritis. Data came from immunoSEQ multiplex PCR; TCRdb stores just in-frame clones and leaves some out. The sample yields fewer than 14,000 clones, 55% to 75% seen once. The source material was CD8+ T cells sorted from blood. All receptors come from an adult with rheumatoid arthritis.

The chain carries TRBV15 and TRBJ2-1; 7 bases fit TRBD2. There are 15 residues in the CDR3. The V gene end was trimmed by 0 bases and the J gene end by 9 bases; junction bases not matched to a gene: 8. CDR1 LNHNV and CDR2 YYDKDF come from the germline V gene (reference sequence). The CDR3 spells CATSRDRGGASEQFF. As DNA, the CDR3 is TGTGCCACCAGCAGAGATCGCGGGGGAGCCAGTGAGCAGTTCTTC. The entire variable domain, with the rest obtained from reference TRBV15 and TRBJ2-1, is as follows: DAMVIQNPRYQVTQFGKPVTLSCSQTLNHNVMYWYQQKSSQAPKLLFHYYDKDFNNEADTPDNFQSRRPNTSFCFLDIRSPGLGDTAMYLCATSRDRGGASEQFFGPGTRLTVL.

The table lists this clone with a count of one. V usage is TRBV30 and J usage is TRBJ2-5; 7 bases are shared with TRBD1. V shed 3 bases, J shed 0 bases, and the junction held 10 bases outside the gene matches. From germline, CDR1 is GTSNPN and CDR2 SVGIG (reference sequence). This CDR3 contains 16 residues. CDR3 DNA sequence: TGTGCCTGGAGAAGGGGGCTTCTATCGTACCAAGAGACCCAGTACTTC. Translation gives CAWRRGLLSYQETQYF.

The chain carries TRBV2 and TRBJ1-6; D gene uncertain. This CDR3 has 15 residues. V was cut by 0 bases and J by 6 bases, with 9 bases left in between. CDR1 is SNHLY and CDR2 is FYNNEI in the germline V gene. The CDR3 coding sequence is TGTGCCAGCAGTGAAGCGCTGGGTTTTAATTCACCCCTCCACTTT. Translated, it gives CASSEALGFNSPLHF.

This clone has just one count. The gene calls are TRBV11-3 and TRBJ2-5, with D unclear. The CDR3 has 13 residues. With 0 bases removed from V and 7 bases from J, the gap between germline ends came to 9 bases. The germline CDR1 and CDR2 sequences are SGHNT and YENEEA. This CDR3 reads CASSLESWGTQYF. CDR3 in DNA: TGTGCCAGCAGCTTAGAGTCATGGGGGACCCAGTACTTC.

The genes are TRBV4-1 and TRBJ1-2; D is uncertain. CDR1 MGHRA and CDR2 YSYEKL come from the germline V gene. The CDR3 spans 15 residues. V shed 4 bases and J shed 4 bases, with 16 bases lying between them. Here the CDR3 DNA reads TGCGCCAGCAGCCCCGCCTCGGGGATTCTCTATGGCTACACCTTC. Its protein is CASSPASGILYGYTF.

V and J are TRBV4-1 and TRBJ1-5; no clear D gene. In germline, CDR1 is MGHRA, CDR2 YSYEKL. V was pared by 0 bases and J by 5 bases, with 8 bases between. The CDR3 extends over 14 amino acids. The CDR3 is CASSQDRVYQPQHF. As DNA, the CDR3 is TGCGCCAGCAGCCAAGATCGGGTATATCAGCCCCAGCATTTT.

This chain's CDR3 is CASSPTAELPYEQYF. The CDR3 nucleotides read TGTGCCAGCAGTCCCACCGCGGAGCTTCCCTACGAGCAGTACTTC. The rearrangement uses TRBV6-6 and TRBJ2-7; D call uncertain. CDR3 length: 15 residues. V lost 5 bases, J lost 2 bases, and 16 bases lay in between. The germline V gene has CDR1 MNHNY and CDR2 SVGAGI (reference sequence).

The table lists this clone with a few counts. The chain is built from TRBV2 and TRBJ2-3; D remains unclear. The CDR3 is 12 residues long. Germline loops: CDR1 SNHLY, CDR2 FYNNEI. Trimming removed 3 bases at V and 2 bases at J, with 3 bases between. CDR3 residues: CASSDTTDTQYF. The CDR3 nucleotides are TGTGCCAGCAGTGACACCACAGATACGCAGTATTTT.

The sample holds a few counts of this clone. The J gene is TRBJ1-3, the V gene TRBV2; no clear D gene. From germline, CDR1 is SNHLY and CDR2 FYNNEI. Trimming removed 10 bases from V and 9 bases from J, with 19 bases in between. The CDR3 spans 13 residues. CDR3 loop: CATRTERRGTIYF. CDR3 nucleotides: TGTGCCACTAGAACCGAGCGGCGGGGCACCATATATTTT.

The chain joins TRBV7-8 to TRBJ1-3; D is uncertain. Germline V lookup: CDR1 SGHVS, CDR2 FQNEAQ. The length of the CDR3 is 17 residues. V was trimmed by 1 base and J by 0 bases, leaving 13 bases between them. The CDR3 region is CASSLEPLLHSGNTIYF. Here the CDR3 DNA reads TGTGCCAGCAGCTTAGAACCCTTGCTGCACTCTGGAAACACCATATATTTT.

A few counts support this clone. The chain links TRBV19 to TRBJ1-5; 7 nucleotides align to TRBD1. The CDR3 is 11 residues long. V shed 5 bases, J shed 11 bases, and the junction held 3 bases outside the gene matches. Germline CDR1 and CDR2: LNHDA and SQIVND (reference sequence). The CDR3 DNA sequence: TGTGCCAGTAGTCCAGGGGGGACCCAGCATTTT. Amino acid sequence: CASSPGGTQHF.

V is TRBV19 and J is TRBJ2-1; TRBD2 matches 11 bases. This CDR3 has 16 residues. The V gene's germline CDR1 is LNHDA and CDR2 SQIVND (reference sequence). V lost 5 bases and J lost 9; bases outside the gene matches: 12. The CDR3 DNA follows: TGTGCCAGTAGTTTTAGCGGGGGGGCTGGTGTGGGTGAGCAGTTCTTC. Translating gives CASSFSGGAGVGEQFF.

The DNA of the CDR3 is TGTGCCAGTAGTTGGGATGGACAGTTTGACAATGAGCAGTTCTTC. The encoded protein is CASSWDGQFDNEQFF. The chain carries TRBV19 and TRBJ2-1, with a weak D call TRBD1 (6 bases). CDR3 length: 15 amino acids. The germline V gene has CDR1 LNHDA and CDR2 SQIVND (reference sequence). The V end lost 5 bases, the J end lost 5 bases, and 16 bases lay between the germline ends.

This rearrangement joins TRBV5-6 to TRBJ1-1, with D hard to call. The germline V gene encodes CDR1 SGHDT and CDR2 YYEEEE. The CDR3 consists of 16 residues. Trimming shortened V by 0 bases and J by 0 bases, and 12 bases separated the two germline ends. The CDR3 region is CASSLGPGGVNTEAFF. Here the CDR3 DNA reads TGTGCCAGCAGCTTGGGTCCCGGCGGCGTGAACACTGAAGCTTTCTTT.

The rearrangement links TRBV13 to TRBJ1-4; D remains ambiguous. Trimming left V 3 bases short and J 7 bases short, with 12 bases between. Germline assignment: CDR1 PRHDT and CDR2 FYEKMQ (reference sequence). The CDR3 sequence is 14 residues long. The DNA for the CDR3 is TGTGCCAGCAGCTTTGGGCTTTCGAGTGAAAAACTGTTTTTT. Translated, it gives CASSFGLSSEKLFF.

The chain recombines TRBV5-6 with TRBJ2-7; perhaps D is TRBD1 or TRBD2 (5 bases each). Germline lookup yields CDR1 SGHDT and CDR2 YYEEEE. The CDR3 sequence is 14 residues long. Trimming took 0 bases from V and 1 from J, leaving 8 bases between them. The CDR3 DNA follows: TGTGCCAGCAGCTTGGGGGGGAGTTCCTACGAGCAGTACTTC. Protein sequence: CASSLGGSSYEQYF.

This chain uses TRBV19 with TRBJ1-3, with unresolved D. V lost 6 bases and J lost 4, with 19 bases in between. There are 16 residues in the CDR3. Germline V CDR1 and CDR2: LNHDA, SQIVND (reference sequence). The CDR3 DNA reads as TGTGCCAGTAGCCGCGGGAGGAGGTCTGCAGGAAACACCATATATTTT. It translates to CASSRGRRSAGNTIYF.

The chain couples TRBV28 to TRBJ1-1, with D tentatively TRBD1 (5 bases). The germline V gene encodes CDR1 MDHEN and CDR2 SYDVKM. The germline V and J ends were trimmed by 4 bases and 3 bases, with 9 bases remaining between them. This CDR3 spans 13 amino acids. The CDR3 DNA is TGTGCCAGCAGTTCGTCGGGGGACACTGAAGCTTTCTTT. Amino acid sequence: CASSSSGDTEAFF.

This clone came up once. The CDR3 is CASSEGVWAGSGANVLTF. The CDR3 coding sequence is TGTGCCAGCAGTGAAGGTGTCTGGGCGGGATCTGGGGCCAACGTCCTGACTTTC. The chain couples TRBV25-1 to TRBJ2-6, with D tentatively TRBD2 (6 bases). The germline V gene has CDR1 MGHDK and CDR2 SYGVNS. The germline V and J ends were trimmed by 2 bases and 1 base, with 15 bases remaining between them. The CDR3 loop spans 18 amino acids.

This clone turned up a few times. The chain joins TRBV28 to TRBJ1-4; no firm D call. Germline V gene data show CDR1 as MDHEN and CDR2 as SYDVKM. V lost 4 bases and J lost 5, with 2 bases in between. This CDR3 contains 11 residues. The CDR3, as DNA: TGTGCCAGCAGTTCGAATGAAAAACTGTTTTTT. Protein: CASSSNEKLFF.

The rearrangement uses TRBV2 and TRBJ2-3; 10 bases map to TRBD2. CDR3 length: 15 residues. The V gene's germline CDR1 is SNHLY and CDR2 FYNNEI. After removal of 4 bases from V and 4 bases from J, the junction contained 5 bases not matched to a gene. CDR3 in DNA: TGTGCCAGCAGTGTCGTAGCGGGGGGCTCAGATACGCAGTATTTT. It specifies CASSVVAGGSDTQYF. Complete variable domain (other parts from reference TRBV2 and TRBJ2-3): EPEVTQTPSHQVTQMGQEVILRCVPISNHLYFYWYRQILGQKVEFLVSFYNNEISEKSEIFDDQFSVERPDGSNFTLKIRSTKLEDSAMYFCASSVVAGGSDTQYFGPGTRLTVL.

This sequence joins TRBV6-1 and TRBJ2-3; TRBD2 aligns across 8 bases. The V segment lost 7 bases and the J segment 2 bases; nucleotides outside the gene matches: 5. CDR3 length: 14 amino acids. Germline lookup yields CDR1 MNHNS and CDR2 SASEGT. The CDR3 protein is CASMGSGDTDTQYF. The CDR3 DNA follows: TGTGCCAGCATGGGTAGCGGGGACACAGATACGCAGTATTTT.

The J gene is TRBJ1-1, the V gene TRBV7-3; D is unresolved. The CDR3 runs to 15 residues. CDR1 is SGHTA, CDR2 FQGTGA, per germline. V was cut by 4 bases and J by 1 base, with 13 bases left in between. CDR3 DNA: TGTGCCAGCAGCTCCGGACTTCTACCGAACACTGAAGCTTTCTTT. It is translated as CASSSGLLPNTEAFF.

The chain carries TRBV5-8 and TRBJ2-1; D is unresolved. This CDR3 is 13 amino acids long. The germline V gene has CDR1 SGHTS and CDR2 YDEGEE. V shed 0 bases and J shed 2 bases, with 3 bases lying between them. The CDR3 nucleotides read TGTGCCAGCAGCTTGGGTCCCTACAATGAGCAGTTCTTC. It yields the protein CASSLGPYNEQFF.

The V call is TRBV5-6, the J call TRBJ2-2, with 7 bases matching TRBD2. Looked up from germline, CDR1 is SGHDT and CDR2 is YYEEEE. The ends lost 6 bases at V and 4 bases at J; junction bases unmatched: 0. There are 12 residues in the CDR3. This CDR3 reads CASTGGTGELFF. CDR3 sequence (DNA): TGTGCCAGCACGGGAGGCACCGGGGAGCTGTTTTTT.

This clone was detected only a few times. The chain couples TRBV2 to TRBJ1-1; 7 bases fit TRBD1. The CDR3 extends over 14 amino acids. J was trimmed by 4 bases and V by 0 bases; bases with no gene match: 2. The germline CDR1 and CDR2 sequences are SNHLY and FYNNEI. The CDR3 reads CASSEAQGLTEAFF. CDR3 DNA: TGTGCCAGCAGTGAAGCACAGGGGCTCACTGAAGCTTTCTTT.

The chain joins TRBV5-1 to TRBJ2-3; D is possibly TRBD2 (6 bases). Between the trimmed V and J ends, which lost 4 bases and 3 bases, there was a span of 15 bases. CDR1 is SGHRS, CDR2 YFSETQ, per germline. The CDR3 extends over 15 amino acids. The CDR3 region has the DNA TGCGCCAGCAGCACGGGGGACTCAGCAACAGATACGCAGTATTTT. This codes for CASSTGDSATDTQYF. The whole variable domain, remainder taken from reference TRBV5-1 and TRBJ2-3, is KAGVTQTPRYLIKTRGQQVTLSCSPISGHRSVSWYQQTPGQGLQFLFEYFSETQRNKGNFPGRFSGRQFSNSRSEMNVSTLELGDSALYLCASSTGDSATDTQYFGPGTRLTVL.

This sequence joins TRBV7-9 and TRBJ2-7, with 8 nucleotides matching TRBD1. CDR1 and CDR2 (germline): SEHNR, FQNEAQ (reference sequence). The CDR3 consists of 19 residues. V was clipped by 5 bases and J by 3 bases; unmatched bases: 21. The CDR3 sequence is CASSPRSDRDNSLNYEQYF. DNA of the CDR3: TGTGCCAGCAGCCCCAGATCGGACAGGGACAACAGCCTTAACTACGAGCAGTACTTC.